The rows below give T cell receptor beta chains drawn from one sample of a study of cytomegalovirus exposure and HLA in healthy donors. The assay was immunoSEQ multiplex PCR, and TCRdb's table has in-frame clones only and misses some. The sample holds 75,000 to 95,000 clones. Sequences were obtained from PBMCs. The receptors were sampled from a woman in her sixties or seventies in good health and CMV-seronegative. Both conserved end residues are part of each CDR3. The D gene is left open where the match is weak.

>TRBJ1-2|TRBD1|TRBV28
CASSPYSGTGVYGYTF
TGTGCCAGCAGTCCGTACAGCGGGACAGGGGTATATGGCTACACCTTC
>TRBJ1-2|TRBD1|TRBV4-1
CASSQPGTGTLSGYTF
TGCGCCAGCAGCCAGCCAGGGACAGGGACATTGTCTGGCTACACCTTC
>TRBJ2-2|TRBD1|TRBV11-3
CASSEQGAGGELFF
TGTGCCAGCAGCGAACAGGGGGCCGGCGGGGAGCTGTTTTTT
>TRBJ1-2|.|TRBV19
CASSIGNGDYGYTF
TGTGCCAGTAGTATAGGGAACGGAGACTATGGCTACACCTTC
>TRBJ1-3|.|TRBV27
CASSRTGFSGNTIYF
TGTGCCAGCAGTCGCACAGGATTCTCTGGAAACACCATATATTTT
>TRBJ1-5|.|TRBV28
CASIPGSGGYQPQHF
TGTGCCAGCATTCCCGGCTCCGGAGGGTATCAGCCCCAGCATTTT
>TRBJ1-5|.|TRBV28
CASRPARNQPQHF
TGTGCCAGCAGGCCGGCCAGGAATCAGCCCCAGCATTTT
>TRBJ2-7|.|TRBV4-1
CASSFPGVDEQYF
TGCGCCAGCAGTTTCCCGGGAGTGGACGAGCAGTACTTC
>TRBJ2-7|.|TRBV6-1
CASSITGAHEQYF
TGTGCCAGCAGTATAACGGGAGCCCACGAGCAGTACTTC
>TRBJ2-5|.|TRBV5-6
CASSLGTEREQYF
TGTGCCAGCAGCTTGGGAACGGAGCGAGAGCAGTACTTC
>TRBJ2-7|TRBD2|TRBV13
CASSLEGTSGYEQYF
TGTGCCAGCAGCTTAGAAGGGACTAGCGGGTACGAGCAGTACTTC
>TRBJ2-1|TRBD2|TRBV5-1
CASSLLAGGPHEQFF
TGCGCCAGCAGCCTCCTAGCGGGAGGGCCCCATGAGCAGTTCTTC
>TRBJ2-3|TRBD2|TRBV7-9
CASSLILAGSDTQYF
TGTGCCAGCAGCTTAATCCTAGCGGGATCAGATACGCAGTATTTT
>TRBJ1-2|.|TRBV28
CASSFPRGSSYGYTF
TGTGCCAGCAGTTTCCCGCGGGGTTCCAGCTATGGCTACACCTTC
>TRBJ2-4|.|TRBV29-1
CSVGPKGGGSIQYF
TGCAGCGTTGGCCCCAAAGGAGGAGGTAGCATTCAGTACTTC
>TRBJ2-5|.|TRBV18
CASSPRPGEEAQYF
TGTGCCAGCTCACCGCGGCCCGGTGAAGAGGCCCAGTACTTC
>TRBJ1-4|.|TRBV14
CASSQDTPGGSEKLFF
TGTGCCAGCAGCCAAGATACCCCGGGGGGGAGTGAAAAACTGTTTTTT
>TRBJ1-1|TRBD1|TRBV27
CASSLGAGGNTEAFF
TGTGCCAGCAGTTTGGGCGCAGGGGGGAACACTGAAGCTTTCTTT
>TRBJ2-7|.|TRBV7-8
CASSFTRGEGYEQYF
TGTGCCAGCAGCTTTACCCGCGGCGAGGGCTACGAGCAGTACTTC
>TRBJ1-2|TRBD1|TRBV12-5
CASGKSDRGLDGYTF
TGTGCTAGTGGTAAATCGGACAGGGGGCTCGATGGCTACACCTTC
>TRBJ2-1|TRBD1|TRBV12-5
CASGLVDRGEQFF
TGTGCTAGTGGTTTGGTGGACAGGGGTGAGCAGTTCTTC
>TRBJ1-6|TRBD1|TRBV29-1
CSVAQGDSPLHF
TGCAGCGTTGCCCAGGGGGATTCACCCCTCCACTTT
>TRBJ2-1|TRBD2|TRBV28
CASSFRTSGRASYNEQFF
TGTGCCAGCAGTTTTCGGACTAGCGGGAGGGCCTCCTACAATGAGCAGTTCTTC
>TRBJ2-7|TRBD2|TRBV5-8
CASSARLAGRYEQYF
TGTGCCAGCAGCGCGAGACTAGCGGGGCGCTACGAGCAGTACTTC
>TRBJ1-1|.|TRBV6-1
CASLITGNTEAFF
TGTGCCAGCCTAATTACAGGCAACACTGAAGCTTTCTTT
>TRBJ2-7|.|TRBV6-6
CASSSHGNRRHEQYF
TGTGCCAGCAGTTCCCATGGGAACAGGCGTCACGAGCAGTACTTC
>TRBJ1-2|.|TRBV20-1
CSASGVRGYTF
TGCAGTGCGAGCGGAGTACGGGGCTACACCTTC
>TRBJ2-7|.|TRBV7-8
CASSSDTTYEQYF
TGTGCCAGCAGCTCGGACACGACCTACGAGCAGTACTTC
>TRBJ2-7|TRBD2|TRBV19
CASSMASGSSYEQYF
TGTGCCAGTAGTATGGCTAGCGGGAGCTCCTACGAGCAGTACTTC
>TRBJ1-3|TRBD1|TRBV28
CASRTGGSGNTIYF
TGTGCCAGCAGGACAGGGGGCTCTGGAAACACCATATATTTT